This TCR beta chain was obtained from a study of cytomegalovirus exposure and HLA in healthy donors. Whole-study findings and limits: Prior analysis indicated that the majority of TCR beta V segments exhibited productivity approximately 90% or approximately 30% of the time. Available immune exposure information was restricted to CMV serostatus only. Later analysis suggested links between common viral pathogens and several top significant clusters. Because they were indistinguishable, some V segments, including TRBV6-2 and TRBV6-3, were excluded.

This CDR3 comprises 14 residues. Unmatched junction bases numbered 2, after V lost 0 bases and J lost 3 bases. Germline CDR1 reads SGHRS; CDR2 reads YFSETQ. Primers: 60 Vbeta forward and 13 Jbeta reverse. Clones were sequenced by immunoSEQ multiplex PCR, and TCRdb holds only the in-frame ones, with some missing. The table records about 130,000 clones, around four fifths of them present only once. A remark on this clone: Its antigen is as yet unknown.

The clonotype originates from a boy aged 5-17 years in good health and CMV-seronegative. The specimen sequenced was PBMCs. This chain connects TRBV5-1 to TRBJ1-1; the match to TRBD1 covers 7 bases. The chain's CDR3 is CASSLEGTDTEAFF. Here the CDR3 DNA reads TGCGCCAGCAGCTTGGAGGGGACAGACACTGAAGCTTTCTTT.